Below, 30 T cell receptor beta chains from the same sample are listed, as sequenced in a study of T cell repertoires in cytomegalovirus infection. One entry per CDR3 protein, called by TCRdb with MiXCR from the reads. Among 40,000 to 60,000 distinct CDR3 sequences listed, about a fifth were seen once. No antigens are known for them. Material: CD8+ T cells from cultured PBMCs, obtained from culture after CMV antigen stimulation. The receptors derive from a human donor in good health (CMV status not recorded). Some clones in this sample may be carry-over from other donors' samples.

This clonotype was found a few times. This chain connects TRBV7-9 to TRBJ2-7; the D is unclear. Germline V gene sequence: CDR1 SEHNR, CDR2 FQNEAQ (reference sequence). The CDR3 is 13 amino acids. V dropped 5 bases and J dropped 2 bases, with 10 bases sitting between them. The CDR3, as DNA: TGTGCCAGCAGCCAAGGACCGGCCTACGAGCAGTACTTC. It codes for CASSQGPAYEQYF.

This clonotype was seen more than once but under ten times. The chain carries TRBV2 and TRBJ2-7; either TRBD1 or TRBD2 may supply D (5 bases each). Deletions cut 2 bases from V and 5 bases from J, with 13 bases between. The CDR3 is 14 amino acids. Germline V CDR1 and CDR2: SNHLY, FYNNEI. This chain's CDR3 is CASSESVGTNEQYF. In nucleotides, the CDR3 is TGTGCCAGCAGTGAATCTGTGGGGACCAACGAGCAGTACTTC.

The V gene is TRBV7-2, the J gene TRBJ2-3; D is possibly TRBD1 (5 bases). Between the trimmed V and J ends, which lost 5 bases and 1 base, there was a span of 16 bases. The CDR3 length is 16 residues. Germline V gives CDR1 SGHTA, CDR2 FQGNSA. The chain's CDR3 is CASSPRTRVGTDTQYF. CDR3 nucleotide sequence: TGTGCCAGCAGCCCCCGGACAAGGGTAGGCACAGATACGCAGTATTTT. The full variable domain, its missing parts supplied by reference TRBV7-2 and TRBJ2-3, is GAGVSQSPSNKVTEKGKDVELRCDPISGHTALYWYRQSLGQGLEFLIYFQGNSAPDKSGLPSDRFSAERTGGSVSTLTIQRTQQEDSAVYLCASSPRTRVGTDTQYFGPGTRLTVL.

The chain joins TRBV7-2 to TRBJ2-3; TRBD2 is a possible D gene (6 bases). V gave up 4 bases and J gave up 0 bases, with 17 bases separating them. There are 17 residues in the CDR3. Germline V gives CDR1 SGHTA, CDR2 FQGNSA. CDR3 nucleotide sequence: TGTGCCAGCAGCTGGCGACTAGGAACAGCTAGCACAGATACGCAGTATTTT. Translation: CASSWRLGTASTDTQYF. Complete variable domain (other parts from reference TRBV7-2 and TRBJ2-3): GAGVSQSPSNKVTEKGKDVELRCDPISGHTALYWYRQSLGQGLEFLIYFQGNSAPDKSGLPSDRFSAERTGGSVSTLTIQRTQQEDSAVYLCASSWRLGTASTDTQYFGPGTRLTVL.

This clonotype was picked up a small number of times. The rearrangement joins TRBV20-1 to TRBJ2-4, with D hard to call. Per germline, CDR1 DFQATT and CDR2 SNEGSKA (reference sequence). The CDR3 covers 15 residues. V was clipped by 7 bases and J by 0 bases, with 16 bases between them. The CDR3 loop is CSDTDQTTAKNIQYF. In nucleotides, the CDR3 is TGCAGTGACACGGACCAAACTACAGCCAAAAACATTCAGTACTTC.

DNA for the CDR3: TGTGCCAGCAGATCCTCCGGGACAGGGAGGGGTTCACCCCTCCACTTT. It encodes CASRSSGTGRGSPLHF. The rearrangement uses TRBV28 and TRBJ1-6, with 9 bases identical to TRBD1. V dropped 6 bases and J dropped 9; count of bases not matched to a gene: 12. The CDR3 has 16 residues. The germline V gene has CDR1 MDHEN and CDR2 SYDVKM.

This clonotype was seen many times. The genes are TRBV4-1 and TRBJ2-7, with TRBD2 as a possible D gene (5 bases). CDR1 is MGHRA and CDR2 is YSYEKL in the germline V gene. CDR3 size: 15 residues. V was clipped by 1 base and J by 3 bases, with 13 bases between them. The DNA for the CDR3 is TGCGCCAGCAGCCAAGGGAGCGGATCAGGCTACGAGCAGTACTTC. It yields the protein CASSQGSGSGYEQYF.

A few counts support this clonotype. The chain links TRBV7-2 to TRBJ2-3; possibly TRBD2 for D (5 bases). CDR3 size: 18 residues. Germline-derived CDR1 and CDR2 are SGHTA and FQGNSA. Trimming took off 4 bases at V and 1 base at J, with 21 bases between the two ends. In nucleotides, the CDR3 is TGTGCCAGCAGCTCTCATAAGGCGGTCCCGAGGGGCACAGATACGCAGTATTTT. Protein: CASSSHKAVPRGTDTQYF.

This clonotype appeared a few times. The chain recombines TRBV4-3 with TRBJ2-1, with 12 bases identical to TRBD2. Unmatched junction bases numbered 6, after V lost 4 bases and J lost 5 bases. The CDR3 is 16 residues long. From germline, CDR1 is LGHNA and CDR2 YSLEER. CDR3 coding DNA: TGCGCCAGCAGCCTTTGGACTAGCGGGGAGGACAATGAGCAGTTCTTC. This encodes CASSLWTSGEDNEQFF.

The chain links TRBV12-5 to TRBJ2-1, with D perhaps assigned TRBD1 or TRBD2 (6 bases each). Germline values: CDR1 LGHNT, CDR2 FRNRAP. V was shortened by 3 bases and J by 6 bases, with 24 bases between the two germline ends. The CDR3 has 18 amino acids. CDR3 region: CASGFGGSGIAGVNEQFF. The CDR3, as DNA: TGTGCTAGTGGTTTCGGAGGGAGTGGGATAGCAGGGGTCAATGAGCAGTTCTTC.

In this sample, this clonotype turned up a few times. This chain connects TRBV28 to TRBJ2-5; perhaps D is TRBD1 or TRBD2 (5 bases each). Germline values: CDR1 MDHEN, CDR2 SYDVKM. This CDR3 has 13 amino acids. The V gene lost 4 bases and the J gene lost 2 bases, with 8 bases spanning the gap. CDR3 bases: TGTGCCAGCAGTTGGGACGGACAAGAGACCCAGTACTTC. As protein: CASSWDGQETQYF.

The chain couples TRBV6-2 or TRBV6-3 to TRBJ1-1; D uncertain. CDR1 and CDR2 (germline): MNHEY, SVGEGT. The CDR3 is 15 residues long. V shed 8 bases and J shed 0 bases, with 16 bases lying between them. CDR3 sequence reads: CASRILGSMNTEAFF. For the CDR3, the DNA is TGTGCCAGCCGAATCCTGGGCAGCATGAACACTGAAGCTTTCTTT.

The CDR3 DNA sequence: TGTGCCAGCAGTCCAAGGACCAAGAGATCCTACGAGCAGTACTTC. Protein sequence: CASSPRTKRSYEQYF. The chain employs TRBV28 and TRBJ2-7; D remains ambiguous. This CDR3 region has 15 residues. V was clipped by 5 bases and J by 1 base, with 15 bases between them. CDR1 and CDR2 (germline): MDHEN, SYDVKM.

In its sample, this clonotype was seen a few times. The chain links TRBV20-1 to TRBJ1-1, with a tentative D call TRBD1 (6 bases). This CDR3 has 18 amino acids. Germline CDR1 is DFQATT and CDR2 is SNEGSKA (reference sequence). V lost 3 bases to trimming and J lost 3 bases, with 26 bases between them. CDR3 sequence (DNA): TGCAGTGCTAGCGGGTTCGAGGCACAGGGTGCGGGCTACACTGAAGCTTTCTTT. This gives the protein CSASGFEAQGAGYTEAFF.

This clonotype was observed a few times. The chain combines TRBV7-3 with TRBJ2-7; the D is unclear. V lost 5 bases to trimming and J lost 3 bases, with 11 bases between them. From germline, CDR1 is SGHTA and CDR2 FQGTGA. CDR3 length: 13 residues. The CDR3 is CASSLSDNYEQYF. The CDR3 DNA sequence: TGTGCCAGCAGCCTAAGCGACAACTACGAGCAGTACTTC.

The table lists this clonotype with a few counts. The chain links TRBV7-9 to TRBJ1-5, with TRBD1 matching 9 bases. Germline V gives CDR1 SEHNR, CDR2 FQNEAQ (reference sequence). Germline trimming cut 5 bases from V and 5 bases from J; bases unmatched to any gene: 7. The CDR3 covers 15 residues. The CDR3 reads CASSRTGGLDQPQHF. The CDR3 DNA follows: TGTGCCAGCAGCCGAACAGGGGGCTTGGATCAGCCCCAGCATTTT.

This chain links TRBV6-8 with TRBJ2-5; D perhaps matches TRBD1 (5 bases). Germline V CDR1 and CDR2: MNHGY, SAAAGT. Trimming removed 5 bases from V and 3 bases from J, with 13 bases in between. The CDR3 loop spans 14 amino acids. CDR3 sequence: CASSRLVDKETQYF. The CDR3 coding sequence is TGTGCCAGCAGTCGACTCGTGGACAAAGAGACCCAGTACTTC.

This clonotype was picked up a small number of times. This clone may be a read error of a much larger clone one base away. The rearrangement joins TRBV7-2 to TRBJ2-3; D possibly uses TRBD1 or TRBD2 (5 bases each). CDR3 length: 15 amino acids. Trimming removed 8 bases from V and 5 bases from J, with 20 bases in between. The germline V gene encodes CDR1 SGHTA and CDR2 FQGNSA. The CDR3 DNA is TGTGCCAGCGGATTCCTTAGTAGGGACGTAGATACGCAGTATTTT. This codes for CASGFLSRDVDTQYF. Full variable domain (missing parts from reference TRBV7-2 and TRBJ2-3): GAGVSQSPSNKVTEKGKDVELRCDPISGHTALYWYRQSLGQGLEFLIYFQGNSAPDKSGLPSDRFSAERTGGSVSTLTIQRTQQEDSAVYLCASGFLSRDVDTQYFGPGTRLTVL.

The gene calls are TRBV4-3 and TRBJ2-7; maybe TRBD1 (6 bases). Trimming removed 0 bases at V and 3 bases at J, with 12 bases between. This CDR3 is 15 amino acids long. Germline V lookup: CDR1 LGHNA, CDR2 YSLEER. The CDR3, as DNA: TGCGCCAGCAGCCAAGAGCGGTCAGGGGTCTACGAGCAGTACTTC. This codes for CASSQERSGVYEQYF.

The chain couples TRBV11-1 to TRBJ2-7, with D perhaps matching TRBD1 (5 bases). Gene TRBJ1-2 matches the end of the DNA better, so the J call may be wrong. Germline V gene data show CDR1 as SGHAT and CDR2 as FQDESV (reference sequence). The CDR3 has 13 residues. This chain's CDR3 is CASSHRSNYGYTF. CDR3 nucleotide sequence: TGTGCCAGCAGCCACAGGAGTAACTATGGCTACACCTTC.

This clonotype was counted at least ten times. The J gene is TRBJ2-2, the V gene TRBV5-6; 7 nucleotides align to TRBD1. This CDR3 contains 15 residues. The germline V gene encodes CDR1 SGHDT and CDR2 YYEEEE. V dropped 0 bases and J dropped 5; count of bases not matched to a gene: 4. In DNA form, the CDR3 reads TGTGCCAGCAGCTTGGTGCAGGGGGATACCGGGGAGCTGTTTTTT. It is translated as CASSLVQGDTGELFF. The full variable domain, in which reference TRBV5-6 and TRBJ2-2 provide the parts outside the CDR3, is DAGVTQSPTHLIKTRGQQVTLRCSPKSGHDTVSWYQQALGQGPQFIFQYYEEEERQRGNFPDRFSGHQFPNYSSELNVNALLLGDSALYLCASSLVQGDTGELFFGEGSRLTVL.

This clonotype was detected a few times. The genes are TRBV27 and TRBJ1-2; no firm D call. Germline V lookup: CDR1 MNHEY, CDR2 SMNVEV (reference sequence). V was trimmed by 4 bases and J by 4 bases, leaving 13 bases between them. The CDR3 length is 14 residues. The CDR3 loop is CASSSGPSSYGYTF. The CDR3 DNA is TGTGCCAGCAGTTCCGGGCCTAGCTCCTATGGCTACACCTTC.

This clonotype has a handful of counts. V gene TRBV11-1 combines with J gene TRBJ2-6; maybe TRBD2 (5 bases). The CDR3 contains 17 residues. V gave up 5 bases and J gave up 0 bases, with 14 bases separating them. Germline-derived CDR1 and CDR2 are SGHAT and FQDESV (reference sequence). The CDR3 DNA follows: TGTGCCAGCAGCCCCCGATCAGAGGGCTCTGGGGCCAACGTCCTGACTTTC. Translation: CASSPRSEGSGANVLTF.

The chain is built from TRBV10-3 and TRBJ2-1, with TRBD1 matching over 9 bases. CDR1 and CDR2 (germline): ENHRY, SYGVKD. The length of the CDR3 is 16 residues. V gave up 3 bases and J gave up 5 bases; unmatched junction bases: 8. The CDR3 DNA sequence: TGTGCCATCAGTGATTACCGGGACAGGGAGGACAATGAGCAGTTCTTC. This gives the protein CAISDYRDREDNEQFF.

The chain couples TRBV7-9 to TRBJ2-7; perhaps TRBD2 as D (5 bases). This CDR3 contains 14 residues. Between the trimmed V and J ends, which lost 4 bases and 3 bases, there was a span of 13 bases. Germline loops: CDR1 SEHNR, CDR2 FQNEAQ (reference sequence). CDR3 amino acids: CASSSRTGNYEQYF. The CDR3, as DNA: TGTGCCAGCAGCTCAAGGACGGGAAACTACGAGCAGTACTTC.

CDR3 coding DNA: TGTGCCAGCAGTTACTTCGACAGGGACACTGAAGCTTTCTTT. Residues: CASSYFDRDTEAFF. The chain links TRBV28 to TRBJ1-1; 7 bases agree with TRBD1. J was trimmed by 3 bases and V by 4 bases; bases with no gene match: 5. Per the germline V gene, CDR1 is MDHEN and CDR2 is SYDVKM. The CDR3 is made up of 14 amino acids. The full variable domain, rest sourced from reference TRBV28 and TRBJ1-1, is DVKVTQSSRYLVKRTGEKVFLECVQDMDHENMFWYRQDPGLGLRLIYFSYDVKMKEKGDIPEGYSVSREKKERFSLILESASTNQTSMYLCASSYFDRDTEAFFGQGTRLTVV.

In this sample, this clonotype turned up a few times. This chain joins TRBV7-6 and TRBJ2-1; a weak D match, TRBD1 (6 bases). The germline V and J ends were trimmed by 4 bases and 4 bases, with 17 bases remaining between them. The CDR3 totals 16 residues. CDR1 is SGHVS and CDR2 is FNYEAQ in the germline V gene. CDR3 nucleotides: TGTGCCAGCAGCTCCCCACCCCGGGACACATACAATGAGCAGTTCTTC. Residues: CASSSPPRDTYNEQFF.

This clonotype occurred a few times. J is TRBJ2-4 and V is TRBV12-3 or TRBV12-4, with D perhaps TRBD1 or TRBD2 (5 bases each). Trimming removed 7 bases from V and 1 base from J, with 17 bases in between. The length of the CDR3 is 16 residues. The CDR3 coding sequence is TGTGCCAGCAAAGTGGGACCCTCCGGGGCCAAAAACATTCAGTACTTC. Amino acid sequence: CASKVGPSGAKNIQYF.

This chain joins TRBV19 and TRBJ2-7, with TRBD1 matching over 10 bases. The CDR3 is 13 amino acids. The trim removed 4 bases at V and 6 bases at J, leaving 3 bases unmatched. Per the germline V gene, CDR1 is LNHDA and CDR2 is SQIVND (reference sequence). The CDR3 protein is CASSTRDRGEQYF. The CDR3, as DNA: TGTGCCAGTAGTACCCGGGACAGGGGCGAGCAGTACTTC.

This clonotype was counted between two and nine times. V and J are TRBV27 and TRBJ2-3; either TRBD1 or TRBD2 may fit D (5 bases each). This CDR3 has 16 residues. V lost 8 bases to trimming and J lost 6 bases, with 24 bases between them. Germline assignment: CDR1 MNHEY and CDR2 SMNVEV (reference sequence). The chain's CDR3 is CASGTGTIHAFDTQYF. The CDR3 nucleotides are TGTGCCAGCGGAACCGGGACGATCCACGCCTTCGATACGCAGTATTTT.